This T cell receptor (beta chain) is from a study of blood T cell repertoires in COVID-19. Overall study: Nucleic acid was either cDNA or gDNA, and it came from T cells, B-cell-depleted T cells, or PBMCs.

The CDR3 spans 14 residues. Germline lookup yields CDR1 SGHRS and CDR2 YFSETQ. The V end lost 4 bases, the J end lost 3 bases, and 8 bases lay between the germline ends. Methods used by the authors: Quantification of nucleated cells was approximated via reference gene primer amplification. Libraries were prepared by immunoSEQ multiplex PCR; TCRdb keeps only in-frame clonotypes and omits some of them. V and J calls and clone size follow that table, whereas D and trimming were derived from the DNA. The table includes over 250,000 clones, 70% to 90% detected once. The chain links TRBV5-1 to TRBJ1-6; D unresolved. The source of this sequence is a woman in her fifties or sixties with acute or convalescent COVID-19. Sequenced sample: peripheral blood. CDR3 loop: CASSAYLYNSPLHF. The CDR3 DNA reads TGCGCCAGCAGCGCCTACCTCTATAATTCACCCCTCCACTTT.